Each of the 25 T cell receptor beta chains below was sequenced from the same sample in a study of regulatory T cells in long-lasting Graves disease. Building of the TCR beta libraries involved iRepertoire HTBI primers and Arm-PCR of CDR3 regions. MiXCR was run by TCRdb on the multiplex PCR reads, yielding one entry per CDR3 protein. The sample consists of 440,000 or so distinct CDR3 sequences, approximately 15% of them appearing once. Sample time point: newly diagnosed GD, antithyroid drugs for less than 3 months. The TCR library was prepared using RNA isolated from PBMCs. In addition, the sample was reused for a study of T cells in Graves' hyperthyroidism and ophthalmopathy.

Sequenced here: peripheral blood mononuclear cells (PBMCs), sampled at new diagnosis, from a patient treated with antithyroid drugs. The receptors come from a young woman with Graves disease.

This rearrangement joins TRBV4-1 to TRBJ1-1; D remains ambiguous. The V gene lost 3 bases and the J gene lost 1 base, with 18 bases spanning the gap. CDR1 is MGHRA and CDR2 is YSYEKL in the germline V gene. The length of the CDR3 is 17 residues. CDR3 DNA: TGCGCCAGCAGCCACCTCGGAAAACGAAGGGAGAACACTGAAGCTTTCTTT. Protein product: CASSHLGKRRENTEAFF.

Details on this clonotype: A clone one base away is much larger, so this may be a read error. The chain recombines TRBV18 with TRBJ1-1, with a tentative D call TRBD1 (5 bases). Trimming removed 2 bases at V and 5 bases at J, with 9 bases between. The CDR3 contains 13 residues. Germline assignment: CDR1 KGHSH and CDR2 LQKENI. Written as DNA, the CDR3 is TGTGCCAGCTCACCAACGGGGCGGACTGAAGCTTTCTTT. This encodes CASSPTGRTEAFF.

This clonotype turned up a few times. This sequence joins TRBV6-4 and TRBJ2-3; 12 bases are a match to TRBD2. This CDR3 is 15 amino acids long. The V segment lost 5 bases and the J segment 4 bases; nucleotides outside the gene matches: 4. Looked up from germline, CDR1 is MRHNA and CDR2 is SNTAGT. The CDR3 reads CASSRLAGDADTQYF. CDR3 DNA sequence: TGTGCCAGCAGTAGACTAGCGGGAGATGCAGATACGCAGTATTTT.

Comment on this clonotype: Being one base from a much bigger clone, this may be a read error. The rearrangement uses TRBV12-3 or TRBV12-4 and TRBJ2-2, with D tentatively TRBD2 (6 bases). The length of the CDR3 is 11 residues. The CDR3 region has the DNA TGTGCCAGCAGTTTTATCGGGGGGCTGTTTTTT. Translating it yields CASSFIGGLFF.

This clonotype was counted a few times. The rearrangement uses TRBV5-5 and TRBJ1-2, with 9 nucleotides matching TRBD1. The CDR3 is 15 residues long. The germline CDR1 and CDR2 sequences are SGHKS and YYEKEE (reference sequence). J was trimmed by 8 bases and V by 2 bases; bases with no gene match: 10. CDR3 sequence reads: CASSLRTGQGYGYTF. The CDR3 nucleotides read TGTGCCAGCAGCTTAAGGACGGGACAGGGTTACGGCTACACCTTC.

This clonotype was detected once. The gene calls are TRBV6-2 or TRBV6-3 and TRBJ1-2, with D possibly TRBD1 on 5 matching bases. In germline, CDR1 is MNHEY, CDR2 SVGEGT. The V end lost 2 bases, the J end lost 8 bases, and 12 bases lay between the germline ends. The CDR3 contains 13 residues. CDR3 sequence: CASSYEAGQGYTF. The CDR3 bases are TGTGCCAGCAGTTACGAGGCAGGGCAAGGCTACACCTTC.

As DNA, the CDR3 is TGTGCCAGTAGTATGGCGTGGGATACGCAGTATTTT. Protein product: CASSMAWDTQYF. The rearrangement joins TRBV19 to TRBJ2-3, with D uncertain. The CDR3 has 12 residues. Trimming removed 3 bases from V and 6 bases from J, with 7 bases in between. Germline lookup yields CDR1 LNHDA and CDR2 SQIVND (reference sequence).

There are many counts of this clonotype. The chain combines TRBV2 with TRBJ2-3; possibly TRBD2 for D (5 bases). The V end lost 7 bases, the J end lost 0 bases, and 8 bases lay between the germline ends. The germline V gene has CDR1 SNHLY and CDR2 FYNNEI. This CDR3 region has 13 residues. DNA for the CDR3: TGTGCCAGCATGAGGGAGAGCACAGATACGCAGTATTTT. As protein: CASMRESTDTQYF.

As for this clonotype: A much bigger clone sits one base away, suggesting this may be a read error. The chain recombines TRBV3-1 with TRBJ2-7; 9 nucleotides align to TRBD2. From germline, CDR1 is LGHDT and CDR2 YNNKEL (reference sequence). The CDR3 runs 15 residues. The CDR3 DNA follows: TGTGCCAACAGCCAAGCCTCTAGCGGGATTTACGAGCAGTACTTC. It translates to CANSQASSGIYEQYF.

This clonotype has a count of ten or more. The chain recombines TRBV5-4 with TRBJ2-3; 9 bases align to TRBD1. CDR1 and CDR2 (germline): SGHNT, YYREEE (reference sequence). Trimming cost V 0 bases and J 0 bases; bases outside gene matches: 2. The CDR3 totals 16 residues. CDR3 DNA: TGTGCCAGCAGCTTGGCCGGGACAGGGAGCACAGATACGCAGTATTTT. It codes for CASSLAGTGSTDTQYF.

This clonotype occurred many times. This chain connects TRBV30 to TRBJ2-3; the D is unclear. The germline V gene encodes CDR1 GTSNPN and CDR2 SVGIG (reference sequence). The ends were cut back, 4 bases at V and 1 base at J, with 6 bases in the middle. There are 12 residues in the CDR3. In DNA, the CDR3 is TGTGCCTGGACTGTGGGCACAGATACGCAGTATTTT. This gives the protein CAWTVGTDTQYF.

This clonotype was detected ten times or more. The chain is built from TRBV7-2 and TRBJ2-7; D might be TRBD2 (5 bases). This CDR3 spans 16 amino acids. Trimming left V 3 bases short and J 0 bases short, with 15 bases between. The germline gives CDR1 SGHTA, CDR2 FQGNSA. CDR3 residues: CASSFKRAGSSYEQYF. CDR3 nucleotides: TGTGCCAGCAGCTTTAAACGGGCGGGTAGCTCCTACGAGCAGTACTTC.

This chain links TRBV27 with TRBJ1-1, with 7 nucleotides matching TRBD1. V shed 5 bases and J 4 bases; nucleotides not matched to a gene: 7. Germline CDR1 reads MNHEY; CDR2 reads SMNVEV (reference sequence). This CDR3 has 14 residues. The CDR3 DNA reads TGTGCCAGCAGTCCCTGGACAGGAGGCACTGAAGCTTTCTTT. It translates to CASSPWTGGTEAFF.

This clonotype was counted a single time. This chain joins TRBV27 and TRBJ1-3, with D maybe TRBD1 (6 bases). The CDR3 covers 15 residues. CDR1 is MNHEY and CDR2 is SMNVEV in the germline V gene (reference sequence). Trimming took off 5 bases at V and 4 bases at J, with 15 bases between the two ends. For the CDR3, the DNA is TGTGCCAGCAGTAGGGGGATTGGATCGGGAAACACCATATATTTT. This sequence encodes CASSRGIGSGNTIYF.

Points on this clonotype: Given a much more abundant clone one base away, this may be a read error. V gene TRBV10-3 combines with J gene TRBJ2-1; D is perhaps TRBD2 (5 bases). The CDR3 has 13 residues. The V and J ends lost 4 bases and 13 bases respectively, with 17 bases between them. Germline V lookup: CDR1 ENHRY, CDR2 SYGVKD. CDR3 in DNA: TGTGCCATCAGTGGTACGGGTGGGGAGACCCAGTTCTTC. It yields the protein CAISGTGGETQFF.

Remarks on this clonotype: In this CDR3 the conserved last residue, phenylalanine or tryptophan, is missing, so a read error is likely. The CDR3 sequence is CASSVELAGSRNEQFC. The CDR3 bases are TGTGCCAGCAGCGTAGAACTAGCGGGATCGCGAAATGAGCAGTTCTGC. The V and J genes are TRBV9 and TRBJ2-1; 10 bases fit TRBD2. This CDR3 comprises 16 residues. The germline CDR1 and CDR2 sequences are SGDLS and YYNGEE. V dropped 0 bases and J dropped 7; count of bases not matched to a gene: 7.

This clonotype was seen only a few times. The chain employs TRBV24-1 and TRBJ1-2; no firm D call. CDR3 size: 12 residues. The ends were cut back, 2 bases at V and 5 bases at J, with 5 bases in the middle. Germline-derived CDR1 and CDR2 are KGHDR and SFDVKD. CDR3 protein: CATSDYSYGYTF. CDR3 sequence (DNA): TGTGCCACCAGTGATTACTCATATGGCTACACCTTC.

The chain recombines TRBV7-3 with TRBJ1-1; no reliable D call. Germline loops: CDR1 SGHTA, CDR2 FQGTGA. V gave up 2 bases and J gave up 0 bases, with 10 bases separating them. The length of the CDR3 is 15 residues. CDR3 amino acids: CASSLLPGMNTEAFF. DNA for the CDR3: TGTGCCAGCAGCTTACTCCCGGGGATGAACACTGAAGCTTTCTTT.

This clonotype was detected many times. The genes are TRBV12-3 or TRBV12-4 and TRBJ2-7; TRBD1 is a possible D gene (5 bases). This CDR3 region has 17 residues. Trimming stripped 6 bases from V and 1 base from J, with 22 bases between. CDR3 sequence reads: CASSGGAGRVGSYEQYF. In nucleotides, the CDR3 is TGTGCCAGCAGCGGTGGGGCAGGTCGGGTGGGGTCCTACGAGCAGTACTTC.

In its sample, this clonotype was seen many times. J is TRBJ2-3 and V is TRBV5-1; 9 bases match TRBD1. Losses at the gene ends were 4 bases for V and 5 bases for J; bases not matched to a gene: 8. The CDR3 sequence is 15 residues long. Germline V gives CDR1 SGHRS, CDR2 YFSETQ. In nucleotides, the CDR3 is TGCGCCAGCAGCCTCACAGGGGGCGGGAAAGATACGCAGTATTTT. It codes for CASSLTGGGKDTQYF.

Of note for this clonotype: This may come from a read error, since a much larger clone is one base off. The rearrangement links TRBV24-1 to TRBJ2-1; D perhaps matches TRBD2 (5 bases). The length of the CDR3 is 14 residues. The V gene lost 5 bases and the J gene lost 10 bases, with 17 bases spanning the gap. The germline CDR1 and CDR2 sequences are KGHDR and SFDVKD. CDR3 region: CATSGARISGEQFF. DNA of the CDR3: TGTGCCACCAGTGGGGCAAGGATTTCGGGGGAGCAGTTCTTC.

The CDR3 region has the DNA TGTGCCAGCAGTTTTTATCTCGACAGGGTCGCAAATCAGCCCCAGCATTTT. It encodes CASSFYLDRVANQPQHF. V and J are TRBV28 and TRBJ1-5, with TRBD1 matching over 7 bases. Germline V gene data show CDR1 as MDHEN and CDR2 as SYDVKM. The CDR3 has 17 amino acids. V was clipped by 3 bases and J by 4 bases; unmatched bases: 12.

This clonotype showed up many times. The rearrangement uses TRBV7-3 and TRBJ2-3, with D uncertain. The CDR3 covers 16 residues. V gave up 5 bases and J gave up 2 bases, with 17 bases separating them. The germline gives CDR1 SGHTA, CDR2 FQGTGA. CDR3 in amino acids: CASSPSPHSFTDTQYF. The CDR3 DNA sequence: TGTGCCAGCAGCCCCTCCCCACACAGCTTCACAGATACGCAGTATTTT.

This clonotype turned up a few times. This rearrangement joins TRBV5-1 to TRBJ2-3, with D unresolved. V was clipped by 7 bases and J by 1 base, with 10 bases between them. The CDR3 has 13 residues. The germline gives CDR1 SGHRS, CDR2 YFSETQ. CDR3 amino acids: CASQAVGTDTQYF. In DNA, the CDR3 is TGCGCCAGCCAAGCTGTGGGCACAGATACGCAGTATTTT.

This clonotype was seen just once. A read error may produce the germline difference seen at one junction end. The chain is built from TRBV3-1 and TRBJ2-1; D is possibly TRBD2 (6 bases). The CDR3 is 15 residues long. Germline CDR1 is LGHDT and CDR2 is YNNKEL (reference sequence). CDR3 coding DNA: TGCGCCAGCAGTGACCAACCAACGACTAGTGGCGAGCAGTTCTTC. Its translation: CASSDQPTTSGEQFF.